These T cell receptor beta chains were read from a single sample in a study of blood T cell repertoires in COVID-19. Sequenced by immunoSEQ multiplex PCR; TCRdb stores in-frame clones only, minus some. The sample includes under 250,000 clones, around four fifths of them seen just once. The sequencing sample was made of peripheral blood. The receptors derive from a man aged 45-65 years with active or convalescent COVID-19. The CDR3 runs from the conserved cysteine through the conserved F or W. A D gene is named only where the DNA matches it firmly. Only part of the rows carry a size: once, few, many, or a class if the clone is expanded.

clone size,V gene,D gene,J gene,CDR3 protein,CDR3 DNA
once,TRBV7-2,.,TRBJ1-2,CASREDPGTGYGYTF,TGTGCCAGCAGGGAGGACCCAGGGACTGGCTATGGCTACACCTTC
.,TRBV27,.,TRBJ1-4,CASSFRGYEKLFF,TGTGCCAGCAGTTTCAGAGGATATGAAAAACTGTTTTTT
.,TRBV5-8,TRBD1,TRBJ1-2,CASTRGQYGYTF,TGTGCCAGCACTAGGGGGCAGTATGGCTACACCTTC
.,TRBV30,.,TRBJ1-2,CAWGVLGGYTF,TGTGCCTGGGGAGTCTTGGGCGGCTACACCTTC
few,TRBV4-1,.,TRBJ1-1,CASSQGAGHHTEAFF,TGCGCCAGCAGCCAAGGTGCAGGACACCACACTGAAGCTTTCTTT
.,TRBV5-4,.,TRBJ2-1,CASSLEGGREQFF,TGTGCCAGCAGCTTGGAAGGGGGACGCGAGCAGTTCTTC
.,TRBV7-8,TRBD2,TRBJ2-3,CASKTSATDTQYF,TGTGCCAGCAAGACTAGCGCCACAGATACGCAGTATTTT
.,TRBV6-5,.,TRBJ2-7,CASSYSGSSYEQYF,TGTGCCAGCAGTTACTCTGGCAGCTCCTACGAGCAGTACTTC
few,TRBV29-1,TRBD1,TRBJ2-2,CSVDRDRAATGELFF,TGCAGCGTTGACCGGGACAGGGCTGCCACCGGGGAGCTGTTTTTT
.,TRBV6-5,.,TRBJ2-1,CASARDKDPYNEQFF,TGTGCCTCTGCCCGGGACAAGGATCCCTACAATGAGCAGTTCTTC
.,TRBV13,.,TRBJ1-2,CASSERRGRESLGGYTF,TGTGCCAGCAGCGAGAGGAGGGGCAGGGAAAGCTTGGGAGGCTACACCTTC
.,TRBV28,.,TRBJ2-2,CASRRDFDTGELFF,TGTGCCAGCAGGCGGGACTTTGACACCGGGGAGCTGTTTTTT
.,TRBV4-1,.,TRBJ2-5,CASSQDIGSETQYF,TGCGCCAGCAGCCAAGATATAGGGAGTGAGACCCAGTACTTC
once,TRBV11-2,.,TRBJ2-2,CASSLLVKTGELFF,TGTGCCAGCAGCTTACTAGTTAAGACCGGGGAGCTGTTTTTT
once,TRBV10-3,.,TRBJ1-2,CAITGRQEDGYTF,TGTGCCATCACCGGACGACAGGAAGACGGCTACACCTTC
.,TRBV5-1,.,TRBJ1-1,CASSSAQGGILSAFF,TGCGCCAGCAGCTCGGCCCAGGGAGGTATACTGTCGGCTTTCTTT
many,TRBV30,.,TRBJ1-5,CAWSVLGGSSNQPQHF,TGTGCCTGGAGTGTACTAGGAGGCTCTAGCAATCAGCCCCAGCATTTT
.,TRBV4-2,TRBD2,TRBJ2-5,CASGFRASGSETQYF,TGTGCCAGCGGGTTTAGGGCTAGCGGGAGTGAGACCCAGTACTTC
.,TRBV2,TRBD2,TRBJ2-7,CASSLLAGLYEQYF,TGTGCCAGCAGTCTACTAGCGGGCCTCTACGAGCAGTACTTC
.,TRBV18,.,TRBJ1-1,CASSPWFGEGGNTEAFF,TGTGCCAGCTCACCATGGTTTGGCGAAGGAGGAAACACTGAAGCTTTCTTT
.,TRBV19,.,TRBJ2-5,CASSIPGLGRETQYF,TGTGCCAGTAGTATACCAGGGTTGGGTCGCGAGACCCAGTACTTC
.,TRBV4-2,.,TRBJ2-1,CASSPSASGTYNEQFF,TGTGCCAGCAGCCCCAGCGCGAGCGGAACATACAATGAGCAGTTCTTC
.,TRBV10-3,.,TRBJ2-2,CAIRLQGSSGTGELFF,TGTGCCATCAGATTACAGGGTTCGTCAGGCACCGGGGAGCTGTTTTTT
.,TRBV15,.,TRBJ1-2,CATSREGQSFNYGYTF,TGTGCCACCAGCAGAGAAGGACAGAGTTTTAACTATGGCTACACCTTC
.,TRBV6-5,TRBD2,TRBJ2-5,CASSSSGGAWETQYF,TGTGCCAGCAGCTCTAGCGGGGGGGCCTGGGAGACCCAGTACTTC